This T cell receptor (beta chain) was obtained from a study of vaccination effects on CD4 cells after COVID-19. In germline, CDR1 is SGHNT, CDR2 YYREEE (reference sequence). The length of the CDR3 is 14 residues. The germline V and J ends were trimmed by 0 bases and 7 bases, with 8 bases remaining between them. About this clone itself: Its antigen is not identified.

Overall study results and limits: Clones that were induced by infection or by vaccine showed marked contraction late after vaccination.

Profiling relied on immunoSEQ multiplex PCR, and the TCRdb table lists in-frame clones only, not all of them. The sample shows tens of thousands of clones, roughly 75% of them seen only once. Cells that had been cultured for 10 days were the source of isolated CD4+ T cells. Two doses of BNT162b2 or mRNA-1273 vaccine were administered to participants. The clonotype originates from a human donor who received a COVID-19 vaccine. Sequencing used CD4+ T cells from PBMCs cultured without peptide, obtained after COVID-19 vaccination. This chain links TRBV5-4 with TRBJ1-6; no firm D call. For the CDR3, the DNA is TGTGCCAGCAGCTTGGTGGAGGTAAATTCACCCCTCCACTTT. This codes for CASSLVEVNSPLHF.